This T cell receptor beta chain was documented in a study of blood T cells in healthy people across ages. Total RNA amounts of at least 6 micrograms were extracted per sample. The authors ran a second PCR of 7 to 11 cycles using a sample-barcoded 5' primer and a J-beta primer mix. A single record per CDR3 protein comes from TCRdb applying MiXCR to the 5' RACE reads. The sample comprises roughly 1,800,000 distinct CDR3 sequences, around half of which are singletons, and over 2% rests with the top ten. Study-level points and caveats: PBMC samples, being unsorted, prevented any conclusive comparison of naive and antigen-experienced cells. Diversity figures derived from one million T cells were judged to underestimate the true value.

Notes on this clonotype: Its target is not known. At one boundary the junction diverges from the germline segment, which might be a read error.

Germline V CDR1 and CDR2: SEHNR, FQNEAQ (reference sequence). The CDR3 consists of 15 residues. J is TRBJ1-5 and V is TRBV7-9; D is unclear. The TCR was taken from a woman between 40 and 50 years old in good health. The sequencing input was blood. The CDR3 DNA is TGTGCCTGCAGCTTAGGGCAGATTAGCAATCAGCCCCAGCATTTT. Translated, it gives CACSLGQISNQPQHF.